These 29 T cell receptor delta chains share one sample of origin, sequenced in a study of gamma-delta T cells after stem cell transplantation (dated by TCRdb to the mid-2010s). Library method: RT-PCR. The instrument given in TCRdb is Illumina MiSeq. TCRdb reprocessed the public reads with the caller CATT; rows with the same DNA were merged afterwards. The table for this sample lists about 1,800 delta-chain clones; roughly 17% of them were counted only once. Of the sample, about 68% is held by the ten largest clones. Material for sequencing was gamma-delta T cells. These TCRs come from a human donor. It is not recorded whose cells these are; they may come from a transplant donor.

The rearrangement joins TRDV2 to TRDJ1, with D tentatively TRDD3 (6 bases). V was shortened by 0 bases and J by 5 bases, with 18 bases between the two germline ends. The CDR3 has 16 residues. Germline CDR1 and CDR2: GEAIGNYY and EKD. The CDR3 here is CACDTVMAQLGDKLIF. CDR3 nucleotides: TGTGCCTGTGACACCGTTATGGCTCAGCTGGGGGATAAACTCATCTTT.

A remark on this clone: TCRdb has a much larger clone's protein, which differs at residue 10 from the translation of this DNA, likely because of a read error; what is shown is the protein translated from the DNA. The chain uses TRDV3 and TRDJ1; tentatively, D is TRDD3 (6 bases). Between the trimmed V and J ends, which lost 4 bases and 0 bases, there was a span of 33 bases. Germline-derived CDR1 and CDR2 are TVYSNPD and GDNSRS (reference sequence). This CDR3 comprises 20 residues. This chain's CDR3 is CASGDSTTTAGMANTDKLIF. CDR3 coding DNA: TGTGCCTCAGGGGACTCTACGACGACTGCGGGGATGGCCAACACCGATAAACTCATCTTT.

This clone was counted only a few times. The chain couples TRDV1 to TRDJ1, with 13 bases matching TRDD3. The germline CDR1 and CDR2 sequences are TSWWSYY and QGS. V lost 1 base to trimming and J lost 0 bases; unmatched junction nucleotides: 23. The CDR3 runs 24 residues. In DNA form, the CDR3 reads TGTGCTCTTGGGGAACCTCCTTCCTACCGGGGGACTGGGGGATACGCAGATCACACCGATAAACTCATCTTT. Its protein is CALGEPPSYRGTGGYADHTDKLIF.

This clone occurred a few times. The chain couples TRDV1 to TRDJ4, with 11 bases that match TRDD3. The CDR3 covers 22 residues. J was trimmed by 3 bases and V by 2 bases; bases with no gene match: 26. The germline V gene encodes CDR1 TSWWSYY and CDR2 QGS. The CDR3 sequence is CALGETFLLRLGDTDSPGPLIF. CDR3 coding DNA: TGTGCTCTTGGGGAAACCTTCCTACTAAGGCTGGGGGATACCGACTCCCCAGGACCCCTGATCTTT.

This chain connects TRDV1 to TRDJ1, with 7 nucleotides matching TRDD2. Germline V gene data show CDR1 as TSWWSYY and CDR2 as QGS. V was pared by 7 bases and J by 10 bases, with 21 bases of the junction left unmatched. There are 16 residues in the CDR3. The CDR3 sequence: CALVPAFLSYWQALIF. The CDR3 coding sequence is TGTGCTCTTGTACCAGCCTTCCTTTCGTACTGGCAGGCACTCATCTTT.

As regards this clone: TCRdb pairs this DNA with a much larger clone's protein that differs at residue 13, likely a read error; the protein shown was translated from the DNA. V and J are TRDV1 and TRDJ1; tentatively, D is TRDD2 or TRDD3 (7 bases each). Germline CDR1 reads TSWWSYY; CDR2 reads QGS. The CDR3 length is 21 residues. V dropped 2 bases and J dropped 7 bases, with 35 bases sitting between them. Here the CDR3 reads CALGEISYPLLLEDTLGKLIF. The DNA of the CDR3 is TGTGCTCTTGGGGAAATTTCCTACCCCCTCCTACTGGAGGATACGCTGGGTAAACTCATCTTT.

This clone was picked up a small number of times. The TCRdb protein comes from a much larger clone and disagrees with this DNA's translation at residue 12, likely due to a read error; the protein given here is derived from the DNA. The chain carries TRDV2 and TRDJ1, with 8 bases identical to TRDD3. V lost 0 bases, J lost 1 base, and 12 bases stayed unmatched. Per the germline V gene, CDR1 is GEAIGNYY and CDR2 is EKD. The CDR3 has 18 amino acids. CDR3 protein: CACDTVSPVLGGTDKLIF. The CDR3 DNA reads as TGTGCCTGTGACACCGTTTCCCCGGTACTGGGGGGCACCGATAAACTCATCTTT.

A note on this clone: This sample includes further DNA sequences coding for the same CDR3. The chain carries TRDV2 and TRDJ1; 13 bases agree with TRDD3. Germline V gives CDR1 GEAIGNYY, CDR2 EKD. This CDR3 comprises 20 residues. V lost 3 bases to trimming and J lost 4 bases; unmatched junction nucleotides: 19. CDR3 region: CACDSLTGGYAEVDVDKLIF. The CDR3 DNA is TGTGCCTGTGACTCGCTCACTGGGGGATACGCGGAGGTTGATGTCGATAAACTCATCTTT.

The chain couples TRDV1 to TRDJ1, with TRDD3 identical over 8 bases. Trimming took 11 bases from V and 4 from J; bases not matched to a gene: 24. Germline V gene sequence: CDR1 TSWWSYY, CDR2 QGS. This CDR3 is built from 18 residues. The CDR3 protein is CAYGKRGTLLGGNDKLIF. The CDR3 nucleotides read TGTGCTTACGGTAAAAGAGGGACGTTACTGGGGGGAAACGATAAACTCATCTTT.

This clone is deemed large. The germline gene is not matched at one end of the junction; a read error may be the cause. Other DNA variants within this sample encode the same CDR3. The rearrangement joins TRDV1 to TRDJ1; the match to TRDD3 covers 11 bases. CDR3 length: 19 residues. CDR1 and CDR2 from the germline V gene are TSWWSYY and QGS. The CDR3 spells CAIGEREPPDWGIKDKLIF. The CDR3 bases are TGTGCTATTGGGGAAAGAGAGCCCCCCGACTGGGGGATAAAGGATAAACTCATCTTT.

This clone turned up a few times. The chain joins TRDV2 to TRDJ1, with D hard to call. CDR3 length: 14 residues. The germline V gene encodes CDR1 GEAIGNYY and CDR2 EKD. The V end was cut by 0 bases, the J end by 5 bases, with 12 bases between. CDR3 coding DNA: TGTGCCTGTGACACCATCGTCCCCGGGGATAAACTCATCTTT. Amino acids: CACDTIVPGDKLIF.

J is TRDJ1 and V is TRDV1, with 11 bases fitting TRDD3. From germline, CDR1 is TSWWSYY and CDR2 QGS. V shed 0 bases, J shed 0 bases, and the junction held 15 bases outside the gene matches. This CDR3 has 21 residues. The CDR3 DNA reads as TGTGCTCTTGGGGAACTAAGCGCCTCATCTGGGGGATACCGCGACACCGATAAACTCATCTTT. This codes for CALGELSASSGGYRDTDKLIF.

This clone was seen a few times. The CDR3 protein is CALTDGGKLIF. CDR3 bases: TGTGCCTTGACCGATGGGGGGAAACTCATCTTT. J is TRDJ1 and V is TRDV3, with D tentatively TRDD3 (6 bases). Germline CDR1 is TVYSNPD and CDR2 is GDNSRS (reference sequence). V lost 3 bases and J 8 bases, leaving 13 bases between the germline ends. CDR3 length: 11 amino acids.

This clone has a handful of counts. The J gene is TRDJ1, the V gene TRDV2, with 10 bases that match TRDD3. Germline CDR1 reads GEAIGNYY; CDR2 reads EKD. The V segment lost 0 bases and the J segment 0 bases; nucleotides outside the gene matches: 9. This CDR3 region has 18 residues. CDR3 in amino acids: CACDTVGGGYPDTDKLIF. In DNA form, the CDR3 reads TGTGCCTGTGACACCGTGGGTGGGGGATACCCGGACACCGATAAACTCATCTTT.

This clone was counted only a few times. TCRdb's listed protein matches a much larger clone and diverges from this DNA's translation at residue 8, likely through a read error; the protein shown comes from the DNA. This chain joins TRDV1 and TRDJ1; D uncertain. This CDR3 contains 13 residues. V was shortened by 3 bases and J by 4 bases, with 9 bases between the two germline ends. Germline values: CDR1 TSWWSYY, CDR2 QGS. The chain's CDR3 is CALGDLDNDKLIF. The CDR3 DNA sequence: TGTGCTCTTGGGGACCTAGATAACGATAAACTCATCTTT.

As concerns this clone: A read error may explain this, as a much larger clone is one base away. The rearrangement uses TRDV1 and TRDJ1, with 13 bases lining up with TRDD3. The V and J ends lost 5 bases and 0 bases, in that order; junction bases with no gene match: 48. Germline V gene lookup returns CDR1 TSWWSYY and CDR2 QGS. The CDR3 sequence is 31 residues long. CDR3: CALGHSQGTFLPSTGGYGRSLTPWYTDKLIF. The CDR3 coding sequence is TGTGCTCTTGGGCACTCACAGGGGACCTTCCTACCAAGTACTGGGGGATACGGGCGGTCCCTCACCCCCTGGTACACCGATAAACTCATCTTT.

The V gene is TRDV1, the J gene TRDJ1; a possible D gene is TRDD3 (6 bases). Germline values: CDR1 TSWWSYY, CDR2 QGS. V was trimmed by 3 bases and J by 0 bases, leaving 17 bases between them. There are 17 residues in the CDR3. The CDR3 here is CALGDATGERYTDKLIF. CDR3 bases: TGTGCTCTTGGGGATGCTACGGGGGAGAGGTACACCGATAAACTCATCTTT.

This clone was observed a handful of times. A far larger clone lies a single base away; this is likely a read error. The chain couples TRDV2 to TRDJ1; TRDD3 aligns across 11 bases. Germline CDR1 GEAIGNYY, CDR2 EKD. The CDR3 is 14 amino acids. The CDR3 sequence is CACGTLGDTGKLIF. In nucleotides, the CDR3 is TGTGCCTGTGGCACTCTGGGGGATACCGGTAAACTCATCTTT.

This clone was seen more than once but under ten times. A read error is the likely source, as a far larger clone sits one nucleotide away. The same CDR3 also results from other DNA sequences found in this sample. The CDR3 loop reads CASGDSTPTGVMANTDKLIF. The CDR3 DNA sequence: TGTGCCTCAGGGGACTCTACTCCGACTGGGGTGATGGCCAACACCGATAAACTCATCTTT. The chain links TRDV3 to TRDJ1; TRDD3 matches at 7 bases. The CDR3 is made up of 20 amino acids. Germline loops: CDR1 TVYSNPD, CDR2 GDNSRS (reference sequence). Germline trimming cut 4 bases from V and 0 bases from J; bases unmatched to any gene: 26.

In its sample, this clone is medium-sized (0.01 to 0.1%). Other DNA sequences within the sample encode an identical CDR3. The chain combines TRDV2 with TRDJ2; TRDD3 agrees at 10 bases. V lost 3 bases to trimming and J lost 5 bases; unmatched junction nucleotides: 5. Germline V lookup: CDR1 GEAIGNYY, CDR2 EKD. This CDR3 is built from 15 residues. The CDR3, as DNA: TGTGCCTGTGACCACGTACTGGGGGATACAGCACAACTCTTCTTT. Translating it yields CACDHVLGDTAQLFF.

This clone is classed as medium-sized. The rearrangement links TRDV2 to TRDJ1; 10 bases fit TRDD3. The V gene's germline CDR1 is GEAIGNYY and CDR2 EKD. The V gene end was trimmed by 2 bases and the J gene end by 2 bases; junction bases not matched to a gene: 16. The length of the CDR3 is 19 residues. CDR3: CACDKIYILGDSVTDKLIF. Here the CDR3 DNA reads TGTGCCTGTGACAAGATCTACATACTGGGGGATTCGGTGACCGATAAACTCATCTTT.

This clone rates as medium-sized. The chain couples TRDV2 to TRDJ1, with 13 positions matching TRDD3. Germline CDR1 reads GEAIGNYY; CDR2 reads EKD. This CDR3 comprises 19 residues. The J segment lost 2 bases and the V segment lost 3 bases, leaving 14 bases of the junction unmatched. The CDR3 DNA is TGTGCCTGTGACCCCGTACTGGGGGATACGCCCCCCTCAACCGATAAACTCATCTTT. Amino acids: CACDPVLGDTPPSTDKLIF.

A note on this clone: The DNA is left out, because the CDR3 cannot be placed on it with certainty; the CDR3 is given as TCRdb lists it. The chain uses TRDV1 and TRDJ2; the table's D call of TRDD3 was not tested on the DNA. Ends included, the CDR3 has 20 residues. Germline CDR1 TSWWSYY, CDR2 QGS. The chain's CDR3 is CSAKYLCVHILWGIPAQLFF.

J is TRDJ1 and V is TRDV2; 7 bases line up with TRDD3. Germline CDR1 and CDR2: GEAIGNYY and EKD. V dropped 3 bases and J dropped 0; count of bases not matched to a gene: 9. This CDR3 region has 16 residues. The DNA for the CDR3 is TGTGCCTGTGACGACGTACTGGGGACCCACACCGATAAACTCATCTTT. This sequence encodes CACDDVLGTHTDKLIF.

As regards this clone: TCRdb has a much larger clone's protein, which differs at residue 4 from the translation of this DNA, likely because of a read error; what is shown is the protein translated from the DNA. This chain uses TRDV2 with TRDJ1; 11 bases match TRDD3. From germline, CDR1 is GEAIGNYY and CDR2 EKD. V lost 5 bases, J lost 0 bases, and 13 bases stayed unmatched. The CDR3 totals 18 residues. CDR3 loop: CACAIVGDTRSYTDKLIF. In DNA form, the CDR3 reads TGTGCCTGTGCCATAGTGGGGGATACGCGATCTTACACCGATAAACTCATCTTT.

Concerning this clone: At one end, the junction sequence differs from germline, possibly due to a read error. J is TRDJ1 and V is TRDV1, with D possibly being TRDD3 (5 bases). Germline CDR1 is TSWWSYY and CDR2 is QGS. CDR3 length: 25 residues. CDR3 DNA sequence: TGTGCTATTGGGGAACATACATTCTACGTCAGCCTAATGGGGACTACTGTCCGGTACACCGATAAACTCATCTTT. Protein sequence: CAIGEHTFYVSLMGTTVRYTDKLIF.

Comment on this clone: The germline gene is not matched at one end of the junction; a read error may be the cause. The gene calls are TRDV1 and TRDJ1; 7 bases match TRDD3. The germline V gene has CDR1 TSWWSYY and CDR2 QGS. This CDR3 is 19 amino acids long. CDR3 protein: CAIGDTSEFCGGGTDKLIF. The CDR3 nucleotides read TGTGCTATTGGGGACACTAGTGAGTTCTGTGGTGGGGGAACCGATAAACTCATCTTT.

This clone was seen a handful of times. The chain recombines TRDV2 with TRDJ1, with a possible D match to TRDD3 (5 bases). The CDR3 is 14 residues long. Germline CDR1 GEAIGNYY, CDR2 EKD. V lost 1 base and J lost 2, with 10 bases in between. In DNA, the CDR3 is TGTGCCTGTGACACGCGCGGGGGGACCGATAAACTCATCTTT. Protein sequence: CACDTRGGTDKLIF.

In regard to this clone: This DNA's translation differs at residue 11 from TCRdb's protein, which comes from a much larger clone; a read error is likely, and the protein shown is translated from the DNA. The genes are TRDV2 and TRDJ1, with 7 bases that match TRDD3. With V trimmed by 0 bases and J by 2 bases, 14 bases remained unmatched. Germline assignment: CDR1 GEAIGNYY and CDR2 EKD. The CDR3 covers 18 residues. The CDR3 protein is CACDTLKLLGNTTDKLIF. CDR3 nucleotide sequence: TGTGCCTGTGACACCCTAAAATTACTGGGGAATACGACCGATAAACTCATCTTT.